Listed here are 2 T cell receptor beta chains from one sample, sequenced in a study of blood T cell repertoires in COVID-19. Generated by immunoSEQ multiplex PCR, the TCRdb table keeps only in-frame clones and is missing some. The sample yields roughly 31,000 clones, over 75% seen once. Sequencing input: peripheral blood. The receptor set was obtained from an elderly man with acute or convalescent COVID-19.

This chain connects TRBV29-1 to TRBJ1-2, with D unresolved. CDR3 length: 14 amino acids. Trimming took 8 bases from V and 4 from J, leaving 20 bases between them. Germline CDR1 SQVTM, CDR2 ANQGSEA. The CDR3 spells CSPPRGSPFYGYTF. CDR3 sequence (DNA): TGCAGCCCGCCGCGAGGGTCCCCGTTCTATGGCTACACCTTC. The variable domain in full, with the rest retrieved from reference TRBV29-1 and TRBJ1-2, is SAVISQKPSRDICQRGTSLTIQCQVDSQVTMMFWYRQQPGQSLTLIATANQGSEATYESGFVIDKFPISRPNLTFSTLTVSNMSPEDSSIYLCSPPRGSPFYGYTFGSGTRLTVV.

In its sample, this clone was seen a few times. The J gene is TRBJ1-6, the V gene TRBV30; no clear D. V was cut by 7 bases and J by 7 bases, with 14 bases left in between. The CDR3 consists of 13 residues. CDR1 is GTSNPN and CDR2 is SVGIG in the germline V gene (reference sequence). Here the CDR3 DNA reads TGTGCCTCGGGCCTAAACGGGAATTCACCCCTCCACTTT. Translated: CASGLNGNSPLHF.